This TCR beta chain was sequenced in a study of T cell responses to AZD1222 COVID-19 vaccine. Study-wide points: Donors skewed white British and female; clonal diversity was possibly underestimated. An increase in Spike-specific TCR breadth and depth was observed after two AZD1222 doses.

Clones were read by immunoSEQ multiplex PCR, and TCRdb kept only the in-frame ones, dropping some. The data show hundreds of thousands of clones, with roughly 91% seen just once and roughly 1% held by the top ten. Note on this clone: Its target is unknown.

From germline, CDR1 is LGHDT and CDR2 YNNKEL (reference sequence). The junction had 4 bases not matched to a gene; V was cut back by 2 bases and J by 3 bases. The CDR3 extends over 14 amino acids. This sequence joins TRBV3-1 (or the pseudogene TRBV3-2) and TRBJ2-7, with 7 bases identical to TRBD1. This clonotype originated in an adult in good health. Here the sequenced sample was peripheral blood, taken on day 0 of MenACWY control vaccination. CDR3 region: CASSQRGQGYEQYF. CDR3 DNA: TGTGCCAGCAGCCAAAGGGGGCAGGGCTACGAGCAGTACTTC.